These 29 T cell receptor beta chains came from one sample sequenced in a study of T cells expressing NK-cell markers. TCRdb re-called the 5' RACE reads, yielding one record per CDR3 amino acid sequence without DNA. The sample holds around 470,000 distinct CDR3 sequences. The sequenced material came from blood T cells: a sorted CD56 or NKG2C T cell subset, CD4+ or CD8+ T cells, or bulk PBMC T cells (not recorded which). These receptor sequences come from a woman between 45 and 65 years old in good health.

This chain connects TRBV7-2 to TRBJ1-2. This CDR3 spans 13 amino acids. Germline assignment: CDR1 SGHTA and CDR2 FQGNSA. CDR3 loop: CASSLRGQTTYTF.

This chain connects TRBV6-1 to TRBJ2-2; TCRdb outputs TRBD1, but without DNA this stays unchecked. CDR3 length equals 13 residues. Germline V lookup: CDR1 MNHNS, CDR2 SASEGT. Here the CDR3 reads CASRGAGAGELFF.

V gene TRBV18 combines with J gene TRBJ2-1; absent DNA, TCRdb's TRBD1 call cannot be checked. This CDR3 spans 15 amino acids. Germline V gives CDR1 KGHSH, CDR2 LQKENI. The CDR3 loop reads CASSPLGRGSNEQFF.

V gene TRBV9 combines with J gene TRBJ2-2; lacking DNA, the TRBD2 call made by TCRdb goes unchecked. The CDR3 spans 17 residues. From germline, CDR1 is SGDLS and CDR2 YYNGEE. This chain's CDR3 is CASSVVIRTTNTGELFF. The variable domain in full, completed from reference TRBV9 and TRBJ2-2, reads DSGVTQTPKHLITATGQRVTLRCSPRSGDLSVYWYQQSLDQGLQFLIQYYNGEERAKGNILERFSAQQFPDLHSELNLSSLELGDSALYFCASSVVIRTTNTGELFFGEGSRLTVL.

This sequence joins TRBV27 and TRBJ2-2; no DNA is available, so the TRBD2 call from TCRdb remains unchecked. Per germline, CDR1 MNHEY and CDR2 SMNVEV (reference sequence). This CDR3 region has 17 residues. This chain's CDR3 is CASERRTSGSGTGELFF.

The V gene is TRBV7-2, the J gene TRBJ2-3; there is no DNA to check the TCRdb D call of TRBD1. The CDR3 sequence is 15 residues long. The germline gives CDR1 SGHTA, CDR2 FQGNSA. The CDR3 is CASSLEAGLTDTQYF.

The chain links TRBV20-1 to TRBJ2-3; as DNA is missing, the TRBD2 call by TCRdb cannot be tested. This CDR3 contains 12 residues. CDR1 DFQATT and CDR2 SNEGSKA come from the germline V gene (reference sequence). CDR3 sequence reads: CSAGLSTDTQYF.

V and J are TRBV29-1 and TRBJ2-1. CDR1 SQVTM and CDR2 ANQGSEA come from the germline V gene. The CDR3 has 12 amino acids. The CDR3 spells CSVGDQGIEQFF.

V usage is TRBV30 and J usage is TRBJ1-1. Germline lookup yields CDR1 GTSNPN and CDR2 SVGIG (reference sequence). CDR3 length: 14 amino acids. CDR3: CAWSTSSWNTEAFF.

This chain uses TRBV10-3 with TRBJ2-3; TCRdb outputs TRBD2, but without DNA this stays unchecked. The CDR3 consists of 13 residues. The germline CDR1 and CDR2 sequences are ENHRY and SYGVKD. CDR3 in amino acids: CAARDSGTDTQYF.

This CDR3 reads CASSKDGEAFF. The rearrangement uses TRBV21-1 and TRBJ1-1. TRBV21-1 is described as a pseudogene. The CDR3 contains 11 residues.

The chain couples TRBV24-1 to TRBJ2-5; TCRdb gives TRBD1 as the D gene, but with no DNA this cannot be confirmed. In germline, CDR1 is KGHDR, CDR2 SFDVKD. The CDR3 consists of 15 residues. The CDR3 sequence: CATSDSTGTGSTQYF.

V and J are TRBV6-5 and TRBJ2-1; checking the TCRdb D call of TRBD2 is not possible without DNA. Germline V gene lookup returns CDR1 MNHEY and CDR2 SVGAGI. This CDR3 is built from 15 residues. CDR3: CASTMRTSGGNEQFF.

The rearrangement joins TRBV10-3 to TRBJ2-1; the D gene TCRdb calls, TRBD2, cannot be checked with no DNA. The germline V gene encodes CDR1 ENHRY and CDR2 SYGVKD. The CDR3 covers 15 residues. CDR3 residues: CAIRENSGPNNEQFF.

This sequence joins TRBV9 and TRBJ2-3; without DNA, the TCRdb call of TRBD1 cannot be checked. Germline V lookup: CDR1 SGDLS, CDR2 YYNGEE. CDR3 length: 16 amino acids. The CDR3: CASSGGQGTFTDTQYF. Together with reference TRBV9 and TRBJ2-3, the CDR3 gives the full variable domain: DSGVTQTPKHLITATGQRVTLRCSPRSGDLSVYWYQQSLDQGLQFLIQYYNGEERAKGNILERFSAQQFPDLHSELNLSSLELGDSALYFCASSGGQGTFTDTQYFGPGTRLTVL.

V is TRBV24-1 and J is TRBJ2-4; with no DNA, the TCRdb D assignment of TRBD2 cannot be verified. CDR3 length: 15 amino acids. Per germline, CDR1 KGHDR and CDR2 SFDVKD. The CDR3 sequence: CATSDPLGGKNIQYF.

The CDR3 loop is CASSTELAGEQFF. The genes are TRBV5-1 and TRBJ2-1; no DNA is available, so the TRBD2 call from TCRdb remains unchecked. This CDR3 has 13 amino acids. Germline CDR1 and CDR2: SGHRS and YFSETQ.

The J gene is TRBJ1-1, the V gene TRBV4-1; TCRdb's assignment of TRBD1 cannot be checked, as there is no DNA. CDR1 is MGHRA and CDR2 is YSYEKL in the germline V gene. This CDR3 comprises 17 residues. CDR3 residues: CASSRGTGGGMNTEAFF.

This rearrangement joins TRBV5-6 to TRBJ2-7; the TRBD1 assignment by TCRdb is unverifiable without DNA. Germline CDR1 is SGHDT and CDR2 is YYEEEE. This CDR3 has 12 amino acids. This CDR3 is CASSPTGGRQYF.

The CDR3 here is CSAIGPVTGGEKLFF. This chain joins TRBV20-1 and TRBJ1-4; TCRdb indicates TRBD1, and absent DNA this call remains unverified. Germline V CDR1 and CDR2: DFQATT, SNEGSKA (reference sequence). The CDR3 runs to 15 residues.

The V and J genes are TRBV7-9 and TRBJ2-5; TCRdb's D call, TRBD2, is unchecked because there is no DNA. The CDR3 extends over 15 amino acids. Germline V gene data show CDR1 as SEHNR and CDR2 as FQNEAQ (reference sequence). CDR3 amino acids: CASSPLAGLSETQYF. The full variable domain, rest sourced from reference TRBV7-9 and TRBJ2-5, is DTGVSQNPRHKITKRGQNVTFRCDPISEHNRLYWYRQTLGQGPEFLTYFQNEAQLEKSRLLSDRFSAERPKGSFSTLEIQRTEQGDSAMYLCASSPLAGLSETQYFGPGTRLLVL.

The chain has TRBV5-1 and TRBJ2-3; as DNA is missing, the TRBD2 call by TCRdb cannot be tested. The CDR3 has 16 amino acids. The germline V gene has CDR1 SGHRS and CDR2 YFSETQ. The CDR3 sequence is CASSPRLAGFTDTQYF. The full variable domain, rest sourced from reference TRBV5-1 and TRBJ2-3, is KAGVTQTPRYLIKTRGQQVTLSCSPISGHRSVSWYQQTPGQGLQFLFEYFSETQRNKGNFPGRFSGRQFSNSRSEMNVSTLELGDSALYLCASSPRLAGFTDTQYFGPGTRLTVL.

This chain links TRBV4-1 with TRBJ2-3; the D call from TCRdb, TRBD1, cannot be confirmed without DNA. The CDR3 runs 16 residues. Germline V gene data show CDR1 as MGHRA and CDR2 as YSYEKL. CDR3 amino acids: CASSLSQGAQADTQYF.

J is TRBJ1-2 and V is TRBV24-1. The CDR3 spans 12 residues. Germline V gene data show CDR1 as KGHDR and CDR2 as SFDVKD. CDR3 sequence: CATSDFKGGYTF.

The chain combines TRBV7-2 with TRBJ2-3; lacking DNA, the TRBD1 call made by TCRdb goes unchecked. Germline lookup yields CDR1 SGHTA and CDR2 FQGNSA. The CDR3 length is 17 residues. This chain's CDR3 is CASSLILRRVGPDTQYF.

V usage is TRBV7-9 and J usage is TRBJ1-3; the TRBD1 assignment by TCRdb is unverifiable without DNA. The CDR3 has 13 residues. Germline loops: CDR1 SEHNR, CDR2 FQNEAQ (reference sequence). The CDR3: CASSSTGVNTIYF.

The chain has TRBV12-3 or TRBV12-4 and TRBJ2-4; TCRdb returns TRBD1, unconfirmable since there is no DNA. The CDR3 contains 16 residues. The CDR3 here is CASSTNRVLAKNIQYF.

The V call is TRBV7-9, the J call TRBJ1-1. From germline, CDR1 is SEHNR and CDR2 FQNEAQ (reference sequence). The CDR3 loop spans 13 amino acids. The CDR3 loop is CASSATDGTEAFF.

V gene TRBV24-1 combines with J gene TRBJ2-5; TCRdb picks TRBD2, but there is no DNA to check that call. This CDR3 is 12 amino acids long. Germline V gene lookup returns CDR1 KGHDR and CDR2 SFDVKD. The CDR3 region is CAITGLQETQYF.